Following are 8 T cell receptor beta chains from one sample sequenced in a study of cytomegalovirus exposure and HLA in healthy donors. The method was immunoSEQ multiplex PCR; TCRdb's version includes in-frame clones alone and lacks a portion of them. The sample has roughly 120,000 clones; roughly 84% are singletons. Input material: PBMCs. All receptors derive from a woman between 25 and 40 years old in good health and CMV-seronegative.

The chain joins TRBV5-4 to TRBJ2-4; perhaps TRBD2 as D (6 bases). The germline V gene has CDR1 SGHNT and CDR2 YYREEE (reference sequence). CDR3 length equals 17 residues. Trimming shortened V by 1 base and J by 0 bases, and 14 bases separated the two germline ends. DNA of the CDR3: TGTGCCAGCAGCTTGTTGGGGCGGGGATTAGCCAAAAACATTCAGTACTTC. Translation: CASSLLGRGLAKNIQYF.

The rearrangement joins TRBV7-2 to TRBJ2-5; possible D gene TRBD1, 5 bases. Per the germline V gene, CDR1 is SGHTA and CDR2 is FQGNSA. Between the trimmed V and J ends, which lost 7 bases and 4 bases, there was a span of 22 bases. This CDR3 is built from 16 residues. The CDR3 bases are TGTGCCAGCACCCGAGGACGACCAGGGCTCGGAGAGACCCAGTACTTC. Residues: CASTRGRPGLGETQYF.

This chain uses TRBV5-6 with TRBJ1-1; D is uncertain. Germline lookup yields CDR1 SGHDT and CDR2 YYEEEE. Trimming stripped 3 bases from V and 6 bases from J, with 9 bases between. This CDR3 contains 12 residues. The CDR3 loop reads CASSSLTPEAFF. The DNA for the CDR3 is TGTGCCAGCAGCTCACTAACACCTGAAGCTTTCTTT.

The J gene is TRBJ1-1, the V gene TRBV5-1; weak D call: TRBD1 (5 bases). V shed 0 bases and J shed 0 bases, with 9 bases lying between them. CDR1 SGHRS and CDR2 YFSETQ come from the germline V gene. This CDR3 contains 15 residues. CDR3 residues: CASSLDGALNTEAFF. The CDR3 DNA sequence: TGCGCCAGCAGCTTGGATGGGGCTCTGAACACTGAAGCTTTCTTT. The full variable domain, rest sourced from reference TRBV5-1 and TRBJ1-1, is KAGVTQTPRYLIKTRGQQVTLSCSPISGHRSVSWYQQTPGQGLQFLFEYFSETQRNKGNFPGRFSGRQFSNSRSEMNVSTLELGDSALYLCASSLDGALNTEAFFGQGTRLTVV.

The table lists this clone with a few counts. The chain combines TRBV7-6 with TRBJ2-1, with 10 bases that match TRBD2. V trimming: 3 bases; J trimming: 5 bases; junction bases outside the gene matches: 1. Germline lookup yields CDR1 SGHVS and CDR2 FNYEAQ. The CDR3 runs to 14 residues. The CDR3 region has the DNA TGTGCCAGCAGCTTTAGCGGGGGGAACAATGAGCAGTTCTTC. Its protein product is CASSFSGGNNEQFF. Full variable domain (remainder filled in from reference TRBV7-6 and TRBJ2-1): GAGVSQSPRYKVTKRGQDVALRCDPISGHVSLYWYRQALGQGPEFLTYFNYEAQQDKSGLPNDRFSAERPEGSISTLTIQRTEQRDSAMYRCASSFSGGNNEQFFGPGTRLTVL.

This clone was seen only a few times. This rearrangement joins TRBV6-5 to TRBJ2-5; maybe TRBD1 (7 bases). The CDR3 runs 14 residues. The germline CDR1 and CDR2 sequences are MNHEY and SVGAGI. V was pared by 2 bases and J by 5 bases, with 12 bases between. CDR3 DNA sequence: TGTGCCAGCAGTTACACAGGGGAGGCGGAGACCCAGTACTTC. Translated: CASSYTGEAETQYF.

This chain uses TRBV19 with TRBJ1-5, with 8 bases identical to TRBD1. The germline CDR1 and CDR2 sequences are LNHDA and SQIVND (reference sequence). J was trimmed by 5 bases and V by 3 bases; bases with no gene match: 9. This CDR3 has 16 amino acids. The CDR3 DNA reads as TGTGCCAGTAGTATTCGAGGTACAGGGGGGCATCAGCCCCAGCATTTT. This sequence encodes CASSIRGTGGHQPQHF.

This chain links TRBV5-4 with TRBJ1-1; 7 nucleotides line up with TRBD1. The germline V gene has CDR1 SGHNT and CDR2 YYREEE (reference sequence). The CDR3 has 16 amino acids. Unmatched junction bases numbered 8, after V lost 3 bases and J lost 0 bases. In DNA, the CDR3 is TGTGCCAGCAGCTCGAGACGGGACAGCCTGAACACTGAAGCTTTCTTT. Encoded protein: CASSSRRDSLNTEAFF.